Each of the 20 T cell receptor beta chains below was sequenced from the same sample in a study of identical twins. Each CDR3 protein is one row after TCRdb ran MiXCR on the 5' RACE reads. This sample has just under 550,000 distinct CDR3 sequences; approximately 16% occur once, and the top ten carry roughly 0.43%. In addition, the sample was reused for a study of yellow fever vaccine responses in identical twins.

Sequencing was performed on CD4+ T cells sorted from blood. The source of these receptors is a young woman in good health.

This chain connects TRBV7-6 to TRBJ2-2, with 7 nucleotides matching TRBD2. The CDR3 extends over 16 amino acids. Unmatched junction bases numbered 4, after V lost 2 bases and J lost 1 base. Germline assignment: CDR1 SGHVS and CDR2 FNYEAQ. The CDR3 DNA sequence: TGTGCCAGCAGCTTATCCCTAGCGGTGAACACCGGGGAGCTGTTTTTT. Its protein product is CASSLSLAVNTGELFF.

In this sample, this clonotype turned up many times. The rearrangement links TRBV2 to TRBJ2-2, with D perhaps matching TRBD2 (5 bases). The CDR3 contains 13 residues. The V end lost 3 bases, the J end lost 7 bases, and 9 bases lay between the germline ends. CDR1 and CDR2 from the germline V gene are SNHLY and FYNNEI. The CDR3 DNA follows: TGTGCCAGCAGTGAGATCGCGGGCGGGGAGCTGTTTTTT. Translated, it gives CASSEIAGGELFF.

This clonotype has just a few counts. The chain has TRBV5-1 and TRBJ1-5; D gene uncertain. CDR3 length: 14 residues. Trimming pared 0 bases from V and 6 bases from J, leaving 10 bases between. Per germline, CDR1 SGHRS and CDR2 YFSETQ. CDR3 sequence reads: CASSLDQAGQPQHF. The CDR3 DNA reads TGCGCCAGCAGCTTGGATCAGGCGGGTCAGCCCCAGCATTTT.

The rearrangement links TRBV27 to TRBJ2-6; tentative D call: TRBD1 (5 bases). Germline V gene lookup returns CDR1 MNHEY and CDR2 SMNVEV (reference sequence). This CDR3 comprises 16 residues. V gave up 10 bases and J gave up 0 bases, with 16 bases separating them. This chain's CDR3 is CATKFTGDSGANVLTF. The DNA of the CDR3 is TGTGCCACAAAATTCACAGGAGACTCTGGGGCCAACGTCCTGACTTTC.

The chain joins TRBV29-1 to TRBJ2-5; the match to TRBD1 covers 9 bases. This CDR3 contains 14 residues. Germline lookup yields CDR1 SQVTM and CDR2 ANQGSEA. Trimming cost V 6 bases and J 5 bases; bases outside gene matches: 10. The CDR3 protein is CSVPRTGAGETQYF. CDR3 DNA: TGCAGCGTCCCTAGGACAGGGGCGGGGGAGACCCAGTACTTC.

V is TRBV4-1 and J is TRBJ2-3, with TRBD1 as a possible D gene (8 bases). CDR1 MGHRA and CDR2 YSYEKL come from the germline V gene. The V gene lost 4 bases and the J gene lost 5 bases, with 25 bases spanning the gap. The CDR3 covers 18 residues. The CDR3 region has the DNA TGCGCCAGCAGCCTCCAAATCCCCCTACAGGGGGGGAAAGATACGCAGTATTTT. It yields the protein CASSLQIPLQGGKDTQYF.

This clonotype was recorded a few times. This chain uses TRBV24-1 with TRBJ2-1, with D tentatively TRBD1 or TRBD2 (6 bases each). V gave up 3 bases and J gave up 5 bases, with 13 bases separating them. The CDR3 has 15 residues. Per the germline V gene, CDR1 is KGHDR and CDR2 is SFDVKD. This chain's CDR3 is CATSDPGGRNNEQFF. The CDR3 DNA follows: TGTGCCACCAGTGATCCCGGGGGCCGGAACAATGAGCAGTTCTTC.

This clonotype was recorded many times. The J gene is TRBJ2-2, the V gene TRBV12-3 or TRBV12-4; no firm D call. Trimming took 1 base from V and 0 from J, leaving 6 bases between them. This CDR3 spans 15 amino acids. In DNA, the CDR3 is TGTGCCAGCAGTTTAGTGGCGCCGAACACCGGGGAGCTGTTTTTT. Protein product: CASSLVAPNTGELFF.

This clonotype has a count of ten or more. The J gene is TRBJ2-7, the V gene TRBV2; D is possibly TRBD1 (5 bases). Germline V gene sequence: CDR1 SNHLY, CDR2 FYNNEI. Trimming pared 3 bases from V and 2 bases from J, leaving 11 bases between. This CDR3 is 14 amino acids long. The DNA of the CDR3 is TGTGCCAGCAGTGAGACAGCACTAACCTACGAGCAGTACTTC. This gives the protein CASSETALTYEQYF.

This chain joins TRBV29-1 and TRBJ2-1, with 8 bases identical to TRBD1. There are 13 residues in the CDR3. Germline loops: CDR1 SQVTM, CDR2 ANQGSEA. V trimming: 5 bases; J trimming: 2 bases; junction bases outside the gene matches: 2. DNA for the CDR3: TGCAGCGTTCCCAGGGGGCCCTACAATGAGCAGTTCTTC. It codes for CSVPRGPYNEQFF.

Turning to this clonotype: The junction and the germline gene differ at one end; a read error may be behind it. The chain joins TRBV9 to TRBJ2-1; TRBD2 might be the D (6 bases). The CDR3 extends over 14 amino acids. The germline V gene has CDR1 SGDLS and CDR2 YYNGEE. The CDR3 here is CASSVDSGYNEQSF. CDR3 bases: TGTGCCAGCAGCGTTGATAGCGGATACAATGAGCAGTCCTTC.

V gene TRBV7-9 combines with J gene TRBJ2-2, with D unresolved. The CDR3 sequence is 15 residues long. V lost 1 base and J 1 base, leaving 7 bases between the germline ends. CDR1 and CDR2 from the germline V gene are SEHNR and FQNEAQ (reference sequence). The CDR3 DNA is TGTGCCAGCAGCTTAGGCACGAAGAACACCGGGGAGCTGTTTTTT. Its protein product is CASSLGTKNTGELFF.

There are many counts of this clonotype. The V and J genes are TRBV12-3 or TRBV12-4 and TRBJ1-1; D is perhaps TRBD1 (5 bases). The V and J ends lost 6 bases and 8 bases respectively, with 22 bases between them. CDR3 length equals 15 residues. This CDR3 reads CASSPAGTAIEEAFF. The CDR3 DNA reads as TGTGCCAGCAGCCCCGCCGGGACGGCGATTGAAGAAGCTTTCTTT.

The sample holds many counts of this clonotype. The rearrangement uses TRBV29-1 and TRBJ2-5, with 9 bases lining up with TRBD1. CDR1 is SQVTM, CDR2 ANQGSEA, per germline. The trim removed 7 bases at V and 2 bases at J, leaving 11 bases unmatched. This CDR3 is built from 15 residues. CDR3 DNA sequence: TGCAGCGCGCCGGGACAGGGCGCATTACAAGAGACCCAGTACTTC. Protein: CSAPGQGALQETQYF.

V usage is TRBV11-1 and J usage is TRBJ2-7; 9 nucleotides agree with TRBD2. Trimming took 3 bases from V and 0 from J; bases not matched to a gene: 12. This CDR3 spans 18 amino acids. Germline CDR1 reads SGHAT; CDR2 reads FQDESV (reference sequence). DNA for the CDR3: TGTGCCAGCAGCTTGAGGGCGGTAGCGGGAGAGGGCTCCTACGAGCAGTACTTC. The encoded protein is CASSLRAVAGEGSYEQYF.

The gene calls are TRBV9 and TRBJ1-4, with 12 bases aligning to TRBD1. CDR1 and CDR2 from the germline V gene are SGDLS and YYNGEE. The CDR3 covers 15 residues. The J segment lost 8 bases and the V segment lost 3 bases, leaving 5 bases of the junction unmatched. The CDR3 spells CASSAWDRGPEKLFF. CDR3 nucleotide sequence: TGTGCCAGCAGCGCCTGGGACAGGGGGCCCGAAAAACTGTTTTTT.

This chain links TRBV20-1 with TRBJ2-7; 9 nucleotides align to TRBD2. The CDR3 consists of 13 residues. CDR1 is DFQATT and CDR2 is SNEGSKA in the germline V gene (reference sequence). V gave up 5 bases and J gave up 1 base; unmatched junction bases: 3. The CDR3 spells CSAWTSESYEQYF. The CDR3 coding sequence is TGCAGTGCTTGGACTAGCGAGTCCTACGAGCAGTACTTC.

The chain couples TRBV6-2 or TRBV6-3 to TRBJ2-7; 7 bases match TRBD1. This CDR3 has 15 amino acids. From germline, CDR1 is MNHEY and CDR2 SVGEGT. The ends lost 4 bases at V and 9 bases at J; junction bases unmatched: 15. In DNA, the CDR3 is TGTGCCAGCAGTTCAGATCCTGACAGGGCGTCCGTGCAGTACTTC. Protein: CASSSDPDRASVQYF.

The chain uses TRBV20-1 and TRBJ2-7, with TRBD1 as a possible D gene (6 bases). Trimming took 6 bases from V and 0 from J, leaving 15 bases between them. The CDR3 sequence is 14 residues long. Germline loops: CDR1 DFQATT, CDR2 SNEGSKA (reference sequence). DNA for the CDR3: TGCAGTGCCCTTCGAGGGGGAAGCTCCTACGAGCAGTACTTC. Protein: CSALRGGSSYEQYF.

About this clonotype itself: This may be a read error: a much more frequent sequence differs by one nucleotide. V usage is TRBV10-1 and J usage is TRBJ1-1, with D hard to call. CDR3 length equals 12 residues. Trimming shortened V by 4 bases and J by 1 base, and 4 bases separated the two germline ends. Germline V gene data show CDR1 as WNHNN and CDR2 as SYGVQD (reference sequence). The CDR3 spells CASSAGNTEAFF. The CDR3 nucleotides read TGCGCCAGCAGTGCGGGGAACACTGAAGCTTTCTTT.